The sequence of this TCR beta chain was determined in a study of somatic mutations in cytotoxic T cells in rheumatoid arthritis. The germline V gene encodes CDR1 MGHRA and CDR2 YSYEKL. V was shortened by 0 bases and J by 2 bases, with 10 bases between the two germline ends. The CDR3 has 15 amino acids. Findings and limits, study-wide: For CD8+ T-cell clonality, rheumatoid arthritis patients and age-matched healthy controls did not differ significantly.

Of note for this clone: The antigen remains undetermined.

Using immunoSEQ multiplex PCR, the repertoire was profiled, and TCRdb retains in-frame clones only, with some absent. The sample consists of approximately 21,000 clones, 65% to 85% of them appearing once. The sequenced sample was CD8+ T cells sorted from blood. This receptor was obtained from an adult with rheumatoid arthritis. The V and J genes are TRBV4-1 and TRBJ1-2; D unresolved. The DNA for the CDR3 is TGCGCCAGCAGCCAAGAACCAGGCATCAACTATGGCTACACCTTC. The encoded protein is CASSQEPGINYGYTF.